This T cell receptor beta chain was recovered during a study of shared clonotypes between healthy human individuals. Whole-study findings and limits: Naive subsets usually exceeded memory subsets in estimated richness.

The ends lost 3 bases at V and 4 bases at J; junction bases unmatched: 5. The CDR3 has 16 residues. Germline CDR1 is SEHNR and CDR2 is FQNEAQ (reference sequence). Original analysis: ImmunoSEQ only sent back junction sequences with no quality scores, so filtering was done differently. Produced via immunoSEQ multiplex PCR; TCRdb's table is partial and in-frame only. From that table come the V and J calls and clone size; the DNA was used to work out D and trimming. This table has roughly 2,300,000 clones, about nine tenths appearing once. In the case of this clone: The antigen is not known. Within the sample, other DNA sequences also encode this same CDR3.

The sample comprised naive CD4+ T cells from PBMCs. Stated subset: CD45RA+ positively selected. This TCR was sampled from a man younger than 30 in good health. Some clones in this sample may be carry-over from other donors' samples. The chain carries TRBV7-9 and TRBJ2-2; 10 nucleotides align to TRBD2. CDR3 bases: TGTGCCAGCAGCTTGGGATTAGCGGGAGGCACCGGGGAGCTGTTTTTT. Encoded protein: CASSLGLAGGTGELFF.